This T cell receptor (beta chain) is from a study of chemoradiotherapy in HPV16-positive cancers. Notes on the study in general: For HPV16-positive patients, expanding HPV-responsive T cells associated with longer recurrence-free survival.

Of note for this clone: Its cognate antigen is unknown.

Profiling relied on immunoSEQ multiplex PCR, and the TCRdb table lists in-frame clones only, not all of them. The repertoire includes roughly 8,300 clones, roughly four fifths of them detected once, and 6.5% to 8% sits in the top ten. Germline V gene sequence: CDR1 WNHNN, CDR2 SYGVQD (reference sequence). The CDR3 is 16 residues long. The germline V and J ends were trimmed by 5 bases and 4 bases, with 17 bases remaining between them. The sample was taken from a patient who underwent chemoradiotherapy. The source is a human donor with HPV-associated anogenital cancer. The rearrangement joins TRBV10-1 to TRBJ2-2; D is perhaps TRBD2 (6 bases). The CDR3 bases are TGCGCCAGCAGTCCCAGCGGAGGGGCGATCACCGGGGAGCTGTTTTTT. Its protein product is CASSPSGGAITGELFF.